The rows below give T cell receptor beta chains drawn from one sample of a study of CD8 T cells in Susac syndrome. TCRdb processed the immunoSEQ multiplex PCR reads anew with MiXCR; each CDR3 protein has one entry. The sample consists of 120,000 to 150,000 distinct CDR3 sequences, 94% of them appearing once. The sequenced sample consisted of CD4+ T cells from PBMCs. The receptors derive from a human donor in good health. CDR3s include the opening cysteine and the closing phenylalanine or tryptophan. A D gene is named only where the DNA matches it firmly. The size entry is marked missing in some rows and otherwise reads once, few, many or a size class.

v_gene	abundance	j_gene	d_gene	CDR3aa	CDR3nt
TRBV11-2	NA	TRBJ2-3	TRBD1	CASSLVPGQGLRSTQYF	TGTGCCAGCAGCTTAGTCCCGGGACAGGGCCTCAGGAGTACGCAGTATTTT
TRBV30	NA	TRBJ2-2	TRBD1	CAHSGTGSTGELFF	TGTGCCCACTCCGGGACAGGGTCGACCGGGGAGCTGTTTTTT
TRBV3-1	NA	TRBJ2-1	NA	CASSQGGLTEQFF	TGTGCCAGCAGCCAAGGGGGGCTAACTGAGCAGTTCTTC
TRBV7-2	NA	TRBJ2-3	NA	CASSRDTADTQYF	TGTGCCAGCAGCCGGGACACCGCAGATACGCAGTATTTT
TRBV5-1	NA	TRBJ2-4	NA	CASSLGLTGIGPAKNIQYF	TGCGCCAGCAGCTTGGGATTAACAGGGATCGGGCCAGCCAAAAACATTCAGTACTTC
TRBV9	NA	TRBJ1-5	NA	CASSAGQDFSPQHF	TGTGCCAGCAGCGCGGGCCAGGACTTCTCGCCCCAGCATTTT
TRBV5-1	few	TRBJ1-2	NA	CASSLVPGGAGSGYTF	TGCGCCAGCAGCTTGGTTCCCGGGGGCGCTGGGTCTGGCTACACCTTC
TRBV5-1	NA	TRBJ2-7	TRBD2	CASSPGLAGGYNEQYF	TGCGCCAGCAGCCCGGGACTAGCGGGAGGGTACAACGAGCAGTACTTC
TRBV19	few	TRBJ2-1	TRBD2	CASSTSGSSYNEQFF	TGTGCCAGTAGCACTAGCGGGAGCTCCTACAATGAGCAGTTCTTC
TRBV23-1	NA	TRBJ2-7	NA	CASSHYGQAKGYEQYF	TGCGCCAGCAGTCACTACGGGCAGGCCAAAGGCTACGAGCAGTACTTC
TRBV7-9	NA	TRBJ2-5	TRBD1	CASSFTGGLEGETQYF	TGTGCCAGCAGCTTCACAGGGGGATTAGAGGGAGAGACCCAGTACTTC
TRBV15	NA	TRBJ1-5	NA	CATNYEGFDQPQHF	TGTGCCACCAACTACGAGGGTTTTGATCAGCCCCAGCATTTT
TRBV12-3/TRBV12-4	NA	TRBJ1-2	TRBD1	CASSSDRQGAGYTF	TGTGCCAGCAGTTCCGATCGACAGGGGGCTGGCTACACCTTC
TRBV18	NA	TRBJ2-7	NA	CASSPRMVGLTTYEQYF	TGTGCCAGCTCACCACGGATGGTCGGACTAACTACCTACGAGCAGTACTTC
TRBV12-3/TRBV12-4	NA	TRBJ2-7	NA	CASSLRRESEQYF	TGTGCCAGCAGTTTGCGCAGGGAAAGCGAGCAGTACTTC
TRBV28	NA	TRBJ2-3	NA	CASSLPGNTDTQYF	TGTGCCAGCAGTTTACCGGGGAACACAGATACGCAGTATTTT
TRBV5-8	NA	TRBJ2-1	NA	CASSSGTSLRGNEQFF	TGTGCCAGCAGCTCGGGGACCTCCTTAAGGGGCAATGAGCAGTTCTTC
TRBV20-1	NA	TRBJ2-1	TRBD1	CSAILRDRDYNEQFF	TGCAGTGCTATACTCCGGGACAGAGATTACAATGAGCAGTTCTTC
TRBV12-3/TRBV12-4	NA	TRBJ2-1	NA	CASSSQGSGEQFF	TGTGCCAGCAGTTCACAGGGCTCGGGTGAGCAGTTCTTC
TRBV5-1	NA	TRBJ1-4	TRBD1	CASSLEGQGKLFF	TGCGCCAGCAGCTTGGAGGGACAGGGAAAACTGTTTTTT
TRBV27	once	TRBJ2-6	NA	CASSLEGPFRGGANVLTF	TGTGCCAGCAGTTTAGAAGGCCCATTTCGGGGGGGGGCCAACGTCCTGACTTTC
TRBV5-6	NA	TRBJ2-7	TRBD2	CASIKASGSSYEQYF	TGTGCCAGCATCAAGGCTAGCGGGAGCTCCTACGAGCAGTACTTC
TRBV5-1	NA	TRBJ2-3	NA	CASSKQTDTQYF	TGCGCCAGCAGCAAGCAAACAGATACGCAGTATTTT
TRBV20-1	NA	TRBJ2-1	TRBD2	CSARPTSGSYNEQFF	TGCAGTGCTAGACCGACTAGCGGGTCCTACAATGAGCAGTTCTTC
TRBV7-2	NA	TRBJ2-5	NA	CASSLAGATGTQYF	TGTGCCAGCAGCTTAGCCGGGGCTACGGGGACCCAGTACTTC
TRBV6-5	NA	TRBJ2-3	TRBD2	CASSSRTSGVGDTQYF	TGTGCCAGCAGTTCCCGGACTAGCGGGGTGGGAGATACGCAGTATTTT
TRBV24-1	NA	TRBJ2-1	NA	CATSDLRYNEQFF	TGTGCCACCAGTGATTTAAGATACAATGAGCAGTTCTTC
TRBV6-1	NA	TRBJ2-2	TRBD2	CASTPGLVGTGELFF	TGTGCCAGCACCCCAGGACTAGTTGGTACCGGGGAGCTGTTTTTT
TRBV6-4	NA	TRBJ2-1	NA	CASSERESYNEQFF	TGTGCCAGCTCCGAGAGGGAGTCTTACAATGAGCAGTTCTTC
TRBV9	NA	TRBJ2-2	TRBD1	CASSPHGTGYTGELFF	TGTGCCAGCAGCCCTCACGGGACAGGGTACACCGGGGAGCTGTTTTTT
TRBV7-2	NA	TRBJ2-7	NA	CASSLVGRRTNEQYF	TGTGCCAGCAGCTTAGTGGGGCGGCGAACTAACGAGCAGTACTTC
TRBV11-2	NA	TRBJ2-3	TRBD2	CASSMGLAADTQYF	TGTGCCAGCAGCATGGGACTAGCTGCTGATACGCAGTATTTT
TRBV5-1	once	TRBJ1-2	TRBD1	CASSLATGAGYTF	TGCGCCAGCAGCTTGGCCACAGGGGCTGGCTACACCTTC
TRBV6-5	NA	TRBJ2-5	NA	CASAPGFLGTQYF	TGTGCCAGCGCTCCGGGGTTCTTAGGGACCCAGTACTTC
TRBV3-1	NA	TRBJ2-3	TRBD2	CASSLRRGAGGITDTQYF	TGTGCCAGCAGCCTACGCAGAGGGGCGGGAGGAATCACAGATACGCAGTATTTT
TRBV3-1	NA	TRBJ2-7	TRBD2	CASSHYRLAGPSYEQYF	TGTGCCAGCAGCCATTATCGACTAGCGGGGCCTTCCTACGAGCAGTACTTC
TRBV19	NA	TRBJ2-6	TRBD1	CASSVTGGGGANVLTF	TGTGCCAGTAGTGTGACAGGGGGTGGTGGGGCCAACGTCCTGACTTTC
TRBV18	NA	TRBJ2-1	TRBD2	CASSQGPSGSINEQFF	TGTGCCAGCTCACAGGGACCTAGCGGGAGTATCAATGAGCAGTTCTTC
TRBV2	once	TRBJ1-5	TRBD1	CASSEEGQGNQPQHF	TGTGCCAGCAGTGAAGAGGGACAGGGCAATCAGCCCCAGCATTTT
TRBV7-9	NA	TRBJ1-3	TRBD1	CASSLTLGTESGNTIYF	TGTGCCAGCAGCTTAACTCTAGGGACAGAGTCTGGAAACACCATATATTTT
TRBV5-1	NA	TRBJ1-2	TRBD1	CASSLGGQGSGYTF	TGCGCCAGCAGCTTGGGGGGACAGGGAAGTGGCTACACCTTC
TRBV16	NA	TRBJ2-2	TRBD1	CASSQRDRAGELFF	TGTGCCAGCAGCCAAAGGGACAGGGCCGGGGAGCTGTTTTTT
TRBV12-5	NA	TRBJ2-1	NA	CASGLGWDEQFF	TGTGCTAGTGGTTTAGGTTGGGATGAGCAGTTCTTC
TRBV7-9	NA	TRBJ1-6	NA	CASSPLLEPLHF	TGTGCCAGCAGCCCCCTACTAGAACCCCTCCACTTT
TRBV7-8	NA	TRBJ2-7	TRBD1	CASSRGTGPYEQYF	TGTGCCAGCAGCAGGGGGACAGGACCATACGAGCAGTACTTC
TRBV20-1	NA	TRBJ2-5	TRBD2	CSAKLAGAVGETQYF	TGCAGTGCTAAACTAGCGGGAGCTGTCGGGGAGACCCAGTACTTC
TRBV20-1	NA	TRBJ1-5	TRBD1	CSAHRQGPGLNQPQHF	TGCAGTGCTCATCGACAGGGACCAGGGTTGAATCAGCCCCAGCATTTT
TRBV3-1	NA	TRBJ2-3	NA	CASSPVVAGTDTQYF	TGTGCCAGCAGCCCGGTGGTAGCGGGCACAGATACGCAGTATTTT
TRBV4-2	few	TRBJ2-2	NA	CASSQDPPAGLAGELFF	TGTGCCAGCAGCCAAGATCCTCCCGCCGGGTTGGCCGGGGAGCTGTTTTTT
TRBV7-2	NA	TRBJ2-5	TRBD1	CASSWDRATETQYF	TGTGCCAGCAGCTGGGACAGGGCGACAGAGACCCAGTACTTC
TRBV19	NA	TRBJ1-5	NA	CASSIDGGGQPQHF	TGTGCCAGTAGTATAGACGGGGGAGGCCAGCCCCAGCATTTT
TRBV19	NA	TRBJ2-2	NA	CAVSRWGSGELFF	TGTGCCGTTAGTCGGTGGGGCTCAGGGGAGCTGTTTTTT
TRBV7-2	NA	TRBJ2-5	NA	CASSFAQGQTQYF	TGTGCCAGCAGCTTTGCTCAGGGGCAGACCCAGTACTTC
TRBV7-2	NA	TRBJ2-2	TRBD2	CASGGDSLSSLNTGELFF	TGTGCCAGTGGGGGGGACTCCCTCTCATCTCTGAACACCGGGGAGCTGTTTTTT
TRBV7-2	once	TRBJ1-5	NA	CASSPDRYNQPQHF	TGTGCCAGCAGCCCCGACAGGTACAATCAGCCCCAGCATTTT